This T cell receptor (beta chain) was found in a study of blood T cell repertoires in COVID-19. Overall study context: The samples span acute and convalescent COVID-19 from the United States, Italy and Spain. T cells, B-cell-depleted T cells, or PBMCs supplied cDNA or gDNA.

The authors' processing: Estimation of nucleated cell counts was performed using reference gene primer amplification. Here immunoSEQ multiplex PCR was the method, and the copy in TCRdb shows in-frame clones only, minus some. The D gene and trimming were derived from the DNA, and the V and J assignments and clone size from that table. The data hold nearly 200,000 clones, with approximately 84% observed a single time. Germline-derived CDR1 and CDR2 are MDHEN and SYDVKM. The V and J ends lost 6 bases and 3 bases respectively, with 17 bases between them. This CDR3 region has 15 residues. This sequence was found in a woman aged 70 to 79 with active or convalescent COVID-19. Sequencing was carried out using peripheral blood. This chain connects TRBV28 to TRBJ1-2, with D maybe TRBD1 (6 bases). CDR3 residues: CASREGRGGYYGYTF. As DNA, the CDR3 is TGTGCCAGCAGGGAAGGCAGGGGCGGATACTATGGCTACACCTTC.